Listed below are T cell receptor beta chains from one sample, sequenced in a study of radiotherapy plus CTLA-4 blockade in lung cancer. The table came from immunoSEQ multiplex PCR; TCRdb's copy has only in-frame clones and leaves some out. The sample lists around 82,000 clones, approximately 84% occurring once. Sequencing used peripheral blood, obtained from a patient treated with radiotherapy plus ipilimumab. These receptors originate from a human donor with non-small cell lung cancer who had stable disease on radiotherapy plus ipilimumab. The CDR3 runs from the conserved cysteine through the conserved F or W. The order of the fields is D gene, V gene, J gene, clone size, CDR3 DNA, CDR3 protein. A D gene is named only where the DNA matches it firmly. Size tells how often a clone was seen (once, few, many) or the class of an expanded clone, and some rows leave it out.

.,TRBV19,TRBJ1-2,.,TGTGCCAGTAGTATTCGACTCGGGCTAGACCTCAACTATGGCTACACCTTC,CASSIRLGLDLNYGYTF
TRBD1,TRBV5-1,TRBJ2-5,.,TGCGCCAGCAGCTTGGGACAGGGAGTAGGAGAGACCCAGTACTTC,CASSLGQGVGETQYF
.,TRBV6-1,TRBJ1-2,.,TGTGCCAGCAGTGAAGCCCTGCAGGGCCCCTATGGCTACACCTTC,CASSEALQGPYGYTF
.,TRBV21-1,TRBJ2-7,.,TGTGCCAGCAGCAAGGGGGACAGGAGGGACTACGAGCAGTACTTC,CASSKGDRRDYEQYF
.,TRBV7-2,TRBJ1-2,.,TGTGCCAGCAGCTTAGGTGGGGCGAGGATCAACTATGGCTACACCTTC,CASSLGGARINYGYTF
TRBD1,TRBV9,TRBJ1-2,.,TGTGCCAGCAGCCCGAGAGTCCCGGGACAGGGCCTGGACTATGGCTACACCTTC,CASSPRVPGQGLDYGYTF
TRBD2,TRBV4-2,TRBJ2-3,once,TGTGCCAGCAGCCAAGGGACTAGCGGGGCTAGCACAGATACGCAGTATTTT,CASSQGTSGASTDTQYF
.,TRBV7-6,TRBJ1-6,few,TGTGCCAGCAGCTTAGGTCCGCCTTTAACCAATTCACCCCTCCACTTT,CASSLGPPLTNSPLHF
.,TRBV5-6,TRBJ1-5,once,TGTGCCAGCAGCTTGACTGACGGACATAGCAATCAGCCCCAGCATTTT,CASSLTDGHSNQPQHF
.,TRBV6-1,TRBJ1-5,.,TGTGCCAGCAGTGATTTGGACCGTTCATGGACCCAGCATTTT,CASSDLDRSWTQHF
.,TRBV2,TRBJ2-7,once,TGTGCCAGCACCAACGGACAGCAATACGAGCAGTACTTC,CASTNGQQYEQYF
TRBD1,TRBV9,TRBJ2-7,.,TGTGCCAGCAGCCCTGGGCCCCAGGGGGCCTACGAGCAGTACTTC,CASSPGPQGAYEQYF
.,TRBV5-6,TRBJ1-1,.,TGTGCCAGCAGCTTGTTCGGGGAGCACACTGAAGCTTTCTTT,CASSLFGEHTEAFF
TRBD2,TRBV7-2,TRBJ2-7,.,TGTGCCAGCAGCTTAGCTGGACTAGCAGACGAGCAGTACTTC,CASSLAGLADEQYF
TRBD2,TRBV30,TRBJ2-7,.,TGTGCCTGGAGCGAACAACCGGGACTAGCCTTCGAGCAGTACTTC,CAWSEQPGLAFEQYF
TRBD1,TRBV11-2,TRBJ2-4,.,TGTGCCAGCAGCTTCAGCGGGACAGGGGGCATTCAGTACTTC,CASSFSGTGGIQYF
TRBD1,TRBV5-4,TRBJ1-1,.,TGTGCCAGCAGCAACCGGGACAGGGACACTGAAGCTTTCTTT,CASSNRDRDTEAFF
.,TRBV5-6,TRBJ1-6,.,TGTGCCAGCAGCTTGCGAGGGGCCAATTCACCCCTCCACTTT,CASSLRGANSPLHF
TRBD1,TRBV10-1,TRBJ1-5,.,TGCGCCAGCATCGTACAGGGGGCGAGGCAGCCCCAGCATTTT,CASIVQGARQPQHF
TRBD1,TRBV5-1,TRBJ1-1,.,TGCGCCAGCAGCTCCGGAAGGGGACAGCGCATGAACACTGAAGCTTTCTTT,CASSSGRGQRMNTEAFF
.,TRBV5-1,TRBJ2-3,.,TGCGCCAGCAGCCCCGGGGATTTAGATACGCAGTATTTT,CASSPGDLDTQYF
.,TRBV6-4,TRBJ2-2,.,TGTGCCAGCGGTCCAAGGGGGGGCGACACCGGGGAGCTGTTTTTT,CASGPRGGDTGELFF
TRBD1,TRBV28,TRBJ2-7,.,TGTGCCAGCAGTTCAGGGGGCAGCTACGAGCAGTACTTC,CASSSGGSYEQYF